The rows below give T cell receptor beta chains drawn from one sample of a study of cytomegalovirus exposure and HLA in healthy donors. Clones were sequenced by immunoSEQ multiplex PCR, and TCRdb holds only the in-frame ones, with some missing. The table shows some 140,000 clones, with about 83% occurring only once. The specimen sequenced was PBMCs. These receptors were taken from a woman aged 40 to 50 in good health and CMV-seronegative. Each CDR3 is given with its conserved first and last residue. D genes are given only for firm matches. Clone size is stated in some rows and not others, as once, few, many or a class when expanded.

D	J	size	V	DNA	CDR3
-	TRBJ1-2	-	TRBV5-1	TGCGCCAGCAGCTTGGGTTCAAGCAAGGGGAATGGCTACACCTTC	CASSLGSSKGNGYTF
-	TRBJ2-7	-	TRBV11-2	TGTGCCAGCAGCTCCCGCCCTCGGAGGGCCCCCTGGATCGAGCAGTACTTC	CASSSRPRRAPWIEQYF
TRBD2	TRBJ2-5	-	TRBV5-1	TGCGCCAGCACCCTTGGAATCCCCCTGCTAGCGGGGGGGCAAGAGACCCAGTACTTC	CASTLGIPLLAGGQETQYF
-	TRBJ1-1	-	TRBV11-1	TGTGCCAGCAGCTTAGACAGGTATGAAGCTTTCTTT	CASSLDRYEAFF
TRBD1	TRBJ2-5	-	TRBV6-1	TGTGCCACACAACACCGACAGGGAATGGAGACCCAGTACTTC	CATQHRQGMETQYF
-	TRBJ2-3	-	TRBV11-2	TGTGCCAGCAGCTTCGCAGATACGCAGTATTTT	CASSFADTQYF
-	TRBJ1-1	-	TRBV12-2	TGTGCAAGTCGCTTACTTGACAGCAACACTGAAGCTTTCTTT	CASRLLDSNTEAFF
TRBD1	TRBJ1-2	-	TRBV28	TGTGCCAGCAGTTTTCGGACAGGATCCTTTGCTAACTATGGCTACACCTTC	CASSFRTGSFANYGYTF
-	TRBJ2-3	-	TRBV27	TGTGCCAGCAGTAAGTGGAGGGGGCTGGGAGGCACAGATACGCAGTATTTT	CASSKWRGLGGTDTQYF
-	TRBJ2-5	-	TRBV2	TGTGCCAGCAGTGGGGACATTACGACCCAGTACTTC	CASSGDITTQYF
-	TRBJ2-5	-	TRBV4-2	TGTGCCAGCAGCCAAGATTCTGGGGCCAGTCAAGAGACCCAGTACTTC	CASSQDSGASQETQYF
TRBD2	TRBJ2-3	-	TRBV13	TGTGCCAGCAGCCAATACCTACGGACTAGCGGGAGGGAAACCACAGATACGCAGTATTTT	CASSQYLRTSGRETTDTQYF
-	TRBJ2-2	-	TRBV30	TGTGCCTGGAATCTTAATACCGGGGAGCTGTTTTTT	CAWNLNTGELFF
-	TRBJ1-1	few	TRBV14	TGTGCCAGCAGGCCGGCGGGGGTAGGATTCACTGAAGCTTTCTTT	CASRPAGVGFTEAFF
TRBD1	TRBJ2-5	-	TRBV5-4	TGTGCCAGCAGCCTGACAGGGGATCGGGAGACCCAGTACTTC	CASSLTGDRETQYF
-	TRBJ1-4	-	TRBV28	TGTGCCAGCAGTTTCTTCGGGGCAACTAATGAAAAACTGTTTTTT	CASSFFGATNEKLFF
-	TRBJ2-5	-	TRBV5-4	TGTGCCAGCAGCCCTACCGCTGAAGAGACCCAGTACTTC	CASSPTAEETQYF
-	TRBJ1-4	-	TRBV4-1	TGCGCCAGCAGCGACGCGGGGGGGAGTCGGGAAAAACTGTTTTTT	CASSDAGGSREKLFF
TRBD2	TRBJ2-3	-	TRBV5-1	TGCGCCAGCAGCTTCCGACTAGCGGGGAGCACAGATACGCAGTATTTT	CASSFRLAGSTDTQYF
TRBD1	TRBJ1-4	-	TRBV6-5	TGTGCCAGCAGGGATACAGGGGGGTCTAATGAAAAACTGTTTTTT	CASRDTGGSNEKLFF
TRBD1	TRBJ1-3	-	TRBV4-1	TGCGCCAGCAGAAGGACAGGAGGAAACACCATATATTTT	CASRRTGGNTIYF
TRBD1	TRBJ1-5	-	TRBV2	TGTGCCAGCCATCGGACAGGTTATAGCAATCAGCCCCAGCATTTT	CASHRTGYSNQPQHF
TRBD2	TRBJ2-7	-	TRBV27	TGTGCCAGCAGTTTAAGAGCGGGGATTTACGAGCAGTACTTC	CASSLRAGIYEQYF
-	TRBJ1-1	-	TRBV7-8	TGTGCCAGCAGCTTAGAGTATGGGGCGAGGAACACTGAAGCTTTCTTT	CASSLEYGARNTEAFF
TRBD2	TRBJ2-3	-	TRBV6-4	TGTGCCAGCAGCTCCCTAGCGGGAGCGGTCGATACGCAGTATTTT	CASSSLAGAVDTQYF
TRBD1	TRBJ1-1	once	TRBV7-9	TGTGCCAGCAGCCCCGGGACAGACACTGAAGCTTTCTTT	CASSPGTDTEAFF
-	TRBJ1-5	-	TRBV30	TGTGCCTGGAGTGAGGTGGGCCTGGCGCAGCCCCAGCATTTT	CAWSEVGLAQPQHF
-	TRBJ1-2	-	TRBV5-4	TGTGCCAGCAGCTTGGGGGCAGGGGCTAACTATGGCTACACCTTC	CASSLGAGANYGYTF
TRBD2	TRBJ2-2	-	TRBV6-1	TGTGCCAGCAGTGAGGGACTAGCGGGAGTGGAGAGCGCCGGGGAGCTGTTTTTT	CASSEGLAGVESAGELFF
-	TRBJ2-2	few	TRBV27	TGTGCCAGCAGTTTCGTCACCGGGGAGCTGTTTTTT	CASSFVTGELFF
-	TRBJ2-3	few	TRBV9	TGTGCCAGCAGCCGGAGCGGGCGCGTACGCACAGATACGCAGTATTTT	CASSRSGRVRTDTQYF
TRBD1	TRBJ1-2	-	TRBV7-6	TGTGCCAGCAGCCCCCGGGACAGGGCTGGCTACACCTTC	CASSPRDRAGYTF
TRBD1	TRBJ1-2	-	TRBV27	TGTGCCAGCAGTTTGACAGGGGATTTGGTCTATGGCTACACCTTC	CASSLTGDLVYGYTF
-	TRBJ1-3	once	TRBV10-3	TGTGCCATCAGTGACCATCGCCCTCCAGGGGCAGCTGGAAACACCATATATTTT	CAISDHRPPGAAGNTIYF
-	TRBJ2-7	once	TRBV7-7	TGTGCTAGCAGCGACCGGACAAGCCACGAGCAGTACTTC	CASSDRTSHEQYF
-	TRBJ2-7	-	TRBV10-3	TGTGCCATCAGTAGCAGGGCGCACGAGCAGTACTTC	CAISSRAHEQYF
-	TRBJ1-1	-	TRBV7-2	TGTGCCAGCAGCCCATGGGGAGGCACTGAAGCTTTCTTT	CASSPWGGTEAFF
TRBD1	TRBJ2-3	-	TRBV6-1	TGTGCCAGCAGTCCACAGGGGGCGCGAGTCAATACGCAGTATTTT	CASSPQGARVNTQYF
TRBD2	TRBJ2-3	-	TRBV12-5	TGTGCTAGTGCCGACAGACTAGCCGGGGGTTGGGATACGCAGTATTTT	CASADRLAGGWDTQYF
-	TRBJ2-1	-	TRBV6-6	TGTGCCAGCAGCCGTGTCGATGGGAGACGCTACAATGAGCAGTTCTTC	CASSRVDGRRYNEQFF
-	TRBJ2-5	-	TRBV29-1	TGCAGCGTTGAAAGGGGGAGCGAAGAGACCCAGTACTTC	CSVERGSEETQYF